The clone carrying this T cell receptor (beta chain) was seen a handful of times. This sample was taken from a study of CD8 T cells in ankylosing spondylitis. Trimming took off 0 bases at V and 3 bases at J, with 20 bases between the two ends. The CDR3 extends over 17 amino acids. Germline-derived CDR1 and CDR2 are DFQATT and SNEGSKA (reference sequence). One entry per CDR3 protein, called by TCRdb with MiXCR from the 5' RACE reads. The sample records roughly 130,000 distinct CDR3 sequences, around 9.3% being singletons. This receptor was identified in a male donor with ankylosing spondylitis or in good health (not recorded which). V gene TRBV20-1 combines with J gene TRBJ2-5, with D hard to call. The sample was blood, either unsorted or a sorted T cell fraction (not recorded which). Here the CDR3 reads CSARDPRLAFEEETQYF. The CDR3 region has the DNA TGCAGTGCTAGAGATCCGAGACTCGCGTTCGAGGAAGAGACCCAGTACTTC.